These 32 T cell receptor beta chains originate from one sample sequenced in a study of blood T cell repertoires in COVID-19. The assay was immunoSEQ multiplex PCR, and TCRdb's table has in-frame clones only and misses some. The sample yields roughly 190,000 clones, approximately 86% seen once. Sequences were obtained from peripheral blood. Every receptor here comes from a woman aged 80 or older in a cohort sampled during active or convalescent COVID-19.

The rearrangement joins TRBV7-9 to TRBJ2-1; 12 nucleotides match TRBD2. CDR1 is SEHNR, CDR2 FQNEAQ, per germline (reference sequence). The CDR3 runs to 18 residues. V gave up 5 bases and J gave up 0 bases; unmatched junction bases: 8. The CDR3 reads CASSETSGGSSSYNEQFF. DNA for the CDR3: TGTGCCAGCAGCGAGACTAGCGGGGGCTCTAGCTCCTACAATGAGCAGTTCTTC. Drawing the rest from reference TRBV7-9 and TRBJ2-1, the complete variable domain is DTGVSQNPRHKITKRGQNVTFRCDPISEHNRLYWYRQTLGQGPEFLTYFQNEAQLEKSRLLSDRFSAERPKGSFSTLEIQRTEQGDSAMYLCASSETSGGSSSYNEQFFGPGTRLTVL.

V gene TRBV4-3 combines with J gene TRBJ1-4, with D unresolved. This CDR3 is 17 amino acids long. With 0 bases removed from V and 0 bases from J, the gap between germline ends came to 11 bases. Germline assignment: CDR1 LGHNA and CDR2 YSLEER. This CDR3 reads CASSQEGTAATNEKLFF. DNA of the CDR3: TGCGCCAGCAGCCAAGAAGGCACAGCGGCAACTAATGAAAAACTGTTTTTT.

The chain recombines TRBV5-6 with TRBJ2-5; 7 bases line up with TRBD2. CDR3 size: 15 residues. Germline-derived CDR1 and CDR2 are SGHDT and YYEEEE. V shed 7 bases and J 4 bases; nucleotides not matched to a gene: 13. The DNA of the CDR3 is TGTGCCAGCTTCGGGGCTAGCGGTTCCATAGAGACCCAGTACTTC. As protein: CASFGASGSIETQYF.

This sequence joins TRBV18 and TRBJ1-1; D is unclear. The CDR3 covers 12 residues. Germline V gives CDR1 KGHSH, CDR2 LQKENI. V lost 5 bases and J 6 bases, leaving 10 bases between the germline ends. The CDR3 nucleotides read TGTGCCAGCTCAGTTAACAGACCTGAAGCTTTCTTT. It specifies CASSVNRPEAFF.

This CDR3 reads CASSSTDLYNEQFF. CDR3 bases: TGCGCCAGCAGCTCTACAGACCTTTACAATGAGCAGTTCTTC. This chain joins TRBV5-1 and TRBJ2-1; D gene unclear. Germline V gives CDR1 SGHRS, CDR2 YFSETQ. The V gene lost 3 bases and the J gene lost 4 bases, with 11 bases spanning the gap. This CDR3 spans 14 amino acids.

This chain connects TRBV18 to TRBJ1-3, with TRBD1 identical over 9 bases. CDR1 KGHSH and CDR2 LQKENI come from the germline V gene. The CDR3 contains 17 residues. V was clipped by 5 bases and J by 3 bases; unmatched bases: 11. The CDR3 is CASSANLQGAGGNTIYF. CDR3 nucleotides: TGTGCCAGCTCAGCCAACTTACAGGGGGCTGGTGGAAACACCATATATTTT.

The chain joins TRBV7-2 to TRBJ2-1; no firm D call. The germline CDR1 and CDR2 sequences are SGHTA and FQGNSA. V shed 1 base and J shed 7 bases, with 14 bases lying between them. The CDR3 has 15 residues. The CDR3: CASSLDTASWNEQFF. The CDR3 nucleotides are TGTGCCAGCAGCTTAGATACCGCCAGTTGGAATGAGCAGTTCTTC.

The chain recombines TRBV19 with TRBJ2-2, with unresolved D. The CDR3 contains 15 residues. CDR1 and CDR2 from the germline V gene are LNHDA and SQIVND (reference sequence). V was cut by 10 bases and J by 0 bases, with 15 bases left in between. CDR3 in DNA: TGTGCCAAGAATCTAGGCCACCCGAACACCGGGGAGCTGTTTTTT. Translation: CAKNLGHPNTGELFF. The full variable domain, rest sourced from reference TRBV19 and TRBJ2-2, is DGGITQSPKYLFRKEGQNVTLSCEQNLNHDAMYWYRQDPGQGLRLIYYSQIVNDFQKGDIAEGYSVSREKKESFPLTVTSAQKNPTAFYLCAKNLGHPNTGELFFGEGSRLTVL.

The chain combines TRBV5-6 with TRBJ2-1, with D possibly being TRBD2 (6 bases). CDR1 and CDR2 from the germline V gene are SGHDT and YYEEEE. This CDR3 contains 15 residues. V gave up 4 bases and J gave up 8 bases, with 19 bases separating them. The CDR3 sequence is CASSLFSGGRDEQFF. CDR3 in DNA: TGTGCCAGCAGCCTATTTAGCGGAGGAAGGGATGAGCAGTTCTTC.

The genes are TRBV12-3 or TRBV12-4 and TRBJ1-1; TRBD1 might be the D (6 bases). The CDR3 sequence is 12 residues long. V was cut by 7 bases and J by 11 bases, with 17 bases left in between. CDR3 bases: TGTGCCAGCACCCCAGGGCTTACAGGGGCTTTCTTT. This translates into CASTPGLTGAFF.

V usage is TRBV18 and J usage is TRBJ2-1; tentative D call: TRBD2 (6 bases). V was trimmed by 1 base and J by 9 bases, leaving 7 bases between them. Per germline, CDR1 KGHSH and CDR2 LQKENI. The CDR3 consists of 12 residues. CDR3 DNA: TGTGCCAGCTCACCACGGGGGGTTGAGCAGTTCTTC. This encodes CASSPRGVEQFF.

The V and J genes are TRBV19 and TRBJ1-4; D is ambiguous. The germline CDR1 and CDR2 sequences are LNHDA and SQIVND (reference sequence). The CDR3 is 14 amino acids. V was cut by 6 bases and J by 0 bases, with 8 bases left in between. The CDR3 nucleotides read TGTGCCAGTAGCGAGGGTACAACTAATGAAAAACTGTTTTTT. Translating gives CASSEGTTNEKLFF. Based on the CDR3 plus reference TRBV19 and TRBJ1-4, the full variable domain is DGGITQSPKYLFRKEGQNVTLSCEQNLNHDAMYWYRQDPGQGLRLIYYSQIVNDFQKGDIAEGYSVSREKKESFPLTVTSAQKNPTAFYLCASSEGTTNEKLFFGSGTQLSVL.

The gene calls are TRBV7-2 and TRBJ1-1, with D uncertain. Trimming left V 4 bases short and J 6 bases short, with 15 bases between. Germline V gene lookup returns CDR1 SGHTA and CDR2 FQGNSA. The CDR3 extends over 14 amino acids. The CDR3: CASSSQNEVSEAFF. The DNA of the CDR3 is TGTGCCAGCAGCTCCCAAAACGAGGTTTCTGAAGCTTTCTTT.

This clone was recorded only once. The CDR3 loop reads CASSLRHAETQYF. CDR3 bases: TGTGCCAGCAGCTTACGACATGCGGAGACCCAGTACTTC. V gene TRBV7-8 combines with J gene TRBJ2-5; D not resolved. V gave up 2 bases and J gave up 5 bases, with 9 bases separating them. CDR3 length: 13 residues. Germline V CDR1 and CDR2: SGHVS, FQNEAQ.

V and J are TRBV7-6 and TRBJ2-2; 8 positions agree with TRBD1. There are 13 residues in the CDR3. J lost 6 bases, V lost 8 bases, and 5 bases had no gene match. Germline V gene data show CDR1 as SGHVS and CDR2 as FNYEAQ. The CDR3 loop is CASRSGGSGELFF. Written as DNA, the CDR3 is TGTGCCAGCCGATCAGGGGGCTCCGGGGAGCTGTTTTTT.

This chain connects TRBV18 to TRBJ2-7, with 7 bases aligning to TRBD1. Unmatched junction bases numbered 5, after V lost 6 bases and J lost 3 bases. This CDR3 has 13 residues. Germline V CDR1 and CDR2: KGHSH, LQKENI. CDR3 coding DNA: TGTGCCAGCTCCCGGGGACAGCTCTACGAGCAGTACGTC. Residues: CASSRGQLYEQYV.

V is TRBV4-1 and J is TRBJ2-3; TRBD2 is a possible D gene (6 bases). Germline V CDR1 and CDR2: MGHRA, YSYEKL. There are 17 residues in the CDR3. Between the trimmed V and J ends, which lost 1 base and 4 bases, there was a span of 18 bases. The CDR3 nucleotides read TGCGCCAGCAGCCAAGTCGGACGGGAGTTTAAGTCAGATACGCAGTATTTT. It is translated as CASSQVGREFKSDTQYF.

This chain uses TRBV28 with TRBJ1-5, with 8 nucleotides matching TRBD1. Trimming cost V 6 bases and J 0 bases; bases outside gene matches: 4. This CDR3 region has 15 residues. Germline V lookup: CDR1 MDHEN, CDR2 SYDVKM. This CDR3 is CASRLDRGSNQPQHF. CDR3 nucleotide sequence: TGTGCCAGCAGGCTAGACAGGGGTAGCAATCAGCCCCAGCATTTT.

This chain joins TRBV29-1 and TRBJ2-1, with D possibly TRBD2 on 5 matching bases. CDR1 and CDR2 from the germline V gene are SQVTM and ANQGSEA. V dropped 5 bases and J dropped 3 bases, with 17 bases sitting between them. The CDR3 length is 15 residues. The chain's CDR3 is CSVRRPGRGYNEQFF. CDR3 coding DNA: TGCAGCGTTCGGCGCCCTGGTCGGGGCTACAATGAGCAGTTCTTC.

The chain carries TRBV5-4 and TRBJ2-7; TRBD1 agrees at 8 bases. The V segment lost 4 bases and the J segment 2 bases; nucleotides outside the gene matches: 8. This CDR3 is built from 15 residues. From germline, CDR1 is SGHNT and CDR2 YYREEE (reference sequence). The CDR3 reads CASSPGGGLAYEQYF. Written as DNA, the CDR3 is TGTGCCAGCAGCCCAGGGGGCGGGTTAGCCTACGAGCAGTACTTC.

The chain has TRBV30 and TRBJ1-6; TRBD1 is a possible D gene (6 bases). Germline lookup yields CDR1 GTSNPN and CDR2 SVGIG (reference sequence). The CDR3 has 13 residues. Trimming stripped 5 bases from V and 13 bases from J, with 18 bases between. The CDR3: CAWGSSPGVPLHF. CDR3 bases: TGTGCCTGGGGTTCATCCCCAGGGGTCCCCCTCCACTTT. Complete variable domain (other parts from reference TRBV30 and TRBJ1-6): SQTIHQWPATLVQPVGSPLSLECTVEGTSNPNLYWYRQAAGRGLQLLFYSVGIGQISSEVPQNLSASRPQDRQFILSSKKLLLSDSGFYLCAWGSSPGVPLHFGNGTRLTVT.

The chain has TRBV6-5 and TRBJ2-2, with 8 bases matching TRBD1. V lost 5 bases and J lost 6; bases outside the gene matches: 5. From germline, CDR1 is MNHEY and CDR2 SVGAGI. The length of the CDR3 is 14 residues. CDR3 DNA: TGTGCCAGCAGTATGGACAGGGAGGCCGGGGAGCTGTTTTTT. As protein: CASSMDREAGELFF.

This clone was observed a handful of times. The J gene is TRBJ2-2, the V gene TRBV6-2 or TRBV6-3, with D maybe TRBD2 (5 bases). CDR3 length: 15 residues. Germline V CDR1 and CDR2: MNHEY, SVGEGT. V was cut by 2 bases and J by 5 bases, with 12 bases left in between. This CDR3 is CASSYEGAWTGELFF. DNA of the CDR3: TGTGCCAGCAGTTACGAGGGAGCATGGACCGGGGAGCTGTTTTTT.

This clone was detected only a few times. The V and J genes are TRBV10-3 and TRBJ2-7; TRBD1 might be the D (5 bases). In germline, CDR1 is ENHRY, CDR2 SYGVKD. V shed 6 bases and J shed 0 bases, with 9 bases lying between them. The CDR3 consists of 13 residues. The CDR3 DNA is TGTGCCATCAGAGACAGAAGCTCCTACGAGCAGTACTTC. Protein: CAIRDRSSYEQYF.

The chain couples TRBV6-4 to TRBJ2-1; 15 positions match TRBD2. This CDR3 is built from 16 residues. V shed 8 bases and J 4 bases; nucleotides not matched to a gene: 6. From germline, CDR1 is MRHNA and CDR2 SNTAGT. DNA of the CDR3: TGTGCCAGCGCCCAGGGACTAGCGGGGGGATACAATGAGCAGTTCTTC. This sequence encodes CASAQGLAGGYNEQFF.

This sequence joins TRBV15 and TRBJ2-7; 8 bases are shared with TRBD1. Germline V lookup: CDR1 LNHNV, CDR2 YYDKDF (reference sequence). The CDR3 totals 14 residues. The J segment lost 7 bases and the V segment lost 9 bases, leaving 14 bases of the junction unmatched. CDR3 residues: CATGQDRVVGEQYF. CDR3 in DNA: TGTGCCACTGGCCAGGACAGGGTTGTGGGTGAGCAGTACTTC.

J is TRBJ1-4 and V is TRBV10-1; the match to TRBD1 covers 10 bases. The J segment lost 7 bases and the V segment lost 3 bases, leaving 8 bases of the junction unmatched. Germline V gene sequence: CDR1 WNHNN, CDR2 SYGVQD (reference sequence). The CDR3 runs to 16 residues. The CDR3, as DNA: TGCGCCAGCAGTGACCACTCCGGGACAGGGGTTGAAAAACTGTTTTTT. Amino acid sequence: CASSDHSGTGVEKLFF.

The CDR3 loop is CASREDRVYGYTF. The CDR3 region has the DNA TGTGCCAGCAGAGAGGACAGGGTGTATGGCTACACCTTC. This rearrangement joins TRBV5-6 to TRBJ1-2; 8 bases are shared with TRBD1. J gave up 5 bases and V 5 bases, and 5 bases lay outside the gene matches. The CDR3 runs to 13 residues. The germline V gene encodes CDR1 SGHDT and CDR2 YYEEEE.

This rearrangement joins TRBV28 to TRBJ1-5; D is possibly TRBD1 (6 bases). CDR1 MDHEN and CDR2 SYDVKM come from the germline V gene. This CDR3 has 16 amino acids. Trimming pared 4 bases from V and 7 bases from J, leaving 20 bases between. This CDR3 reads CASSSATMGARQPQHF. The DNA for the CDR3 is TGTGCCAGCAGTTCCGCTACCATGGGGGCTAGACAGCCCCAGCATTTT. The variable domain in full, with the rest retrieved from reference TRBV28 and TRBJ1-5, is DVKVTQSSRYLVKRTGEKVFLECVQDMDHENMFWYRQDPGLGLRLIYFSYDVKMKEKGDIPEGYSVSREKKERFSLILESASTNQTSMYLCASSSATMGARQPQHFGDGTRLSIL.

The chain recombines TRBV7-2 with TRBJ1-2; D ambiguous. Germline V gene lookup returns CDR1 SGHTA and CDR2 FQGNSA. Trimming pared 0 bases from V and 3 bases from J, leaving 8 bases between. CDR3 length equals 14 residues. The CDR3 sequence: CASSLASGDYGYTF. In DNA form, the CDR3 reads TGTGCCAGCAGCTTAGCGTCCGGGGACTATGGCTACACCTTC.

The chain employs TRBV6-5 and TRBJ2-4, with D possibly being TRBD2 (6 bases). CDR1 and CDR2 (germline): MNHEY, SVGAGI. There are 16 residues in the CDR3. Trimming removed 1 base from V and 0 bases from J, with 10 bases in between. The CDR3 sequence is CASSYLGGLAKNIQYF. The CDR3 nucleotides are TGTGCCAGCAGTTACTTGGGAGGACTAGCCAAAAACATTCAGTACTTC.

This clone has just one count. The chain carries TRBV11-2 and TRBJ1-6; D is ambiguous. There are 14 residues in the CDR3. From germline, CDR1 is SGHAT and CDR2 FQNNGV. V dropped 6 bases and J dropped 8 bases, with 14 bases sitting between them. The CDR3 reads CASRAEGGYSPLHF. CDR3 sequence (DNA): TGTGCCAGCAGGGCGGAGGGAGGGTATTCACCCCTCCACTTT. Full variable domain (remainder filled in from reference TRBV11-2 and TRBJ1-6): EAGVAQSPRYKIIEKRQSVAFWCNPISGHATLYWYQQILGQGPKLLIQFQNNGVVDDSQLPKDRFSAERLKGVDSTLKIQPAKLEDSAVYLCASRAEGGYSPLHFGNGTRLTVT.